The next 27 T cell receptor beta chains were all read from a single sample in a study of blood T cell repertoires in COVID-19. Assay used: immunoSEQ multiplex PCR; TCRdb lists only in-frame clones, some missing. The sample has roughly 320,000 clones; over 80% are singletons. Sequencing was carried out using peripheral blood. Every receptor here comes from a woman in her forties or fifties with COVID-19, enrolled during active disease.

The V gene is TRBV5-1, the J gene TRBJ1-5, with D unclear. The germline V and J ends were trimmed by 0 bases and 1 base, with 8 bases remaining between them. The CDR3 runs to 15 residues. CDR1 and CDR2 (germline): SGHRS, YFSETQ. CDR3 sequence reads: CASSLAGSSNQPQHF. Written as DNA, the CDR3 is TGCGCCAGCAGCTTGGCCGGGTCGAGCAATCAGCCCCAGCATTTT.

The CDR3 DNA sequence: TGCAGCGTTGAAGAGACCGAGAGGACGCAGTATTTT. Translated: CSVEETERTQYF. V gene TRBV29-1 combines with J gene TRBJ2-3; D call uncertain. The V end lost 0 bases, the J end lost 9 bases, and 10 bases lay between the germline ends. The CDR3 contains 12 residues. Per germline, CDR1 SQVTM and CDR2 ANQGSEA.

The CDR3 reads CASSAIPGLADSYNEQFF. The CDR3 DNA is TGTGCCAGCAGTGCCATCCCGGGACTAGCGGACTCCTACAATGAGCAGTTCTTC. The chain uses TRBV25-1 and TRBJ2-1, with 11 nucleotides matching TRBD2. The CDR3 loop spans 18 amino acids. Germline-derived CDR1 and CDR2 are MGHDK and SYGVNS. Losses at the gene ends were 4 bases for V and 0 bases for J; bases not matched to a gene: 8.

This chain joins TRBV12-3 or TRBV12-4 and TRBJ1-1, with D maybe TRBD1 (6 bases). V lost 6 bases to trimming and J lost 4 bases, with 12 bases between them. This CDR3 comprises 13 residues. The CDR3 loop reads CASSPRGGTEAFF. The CDR3 nucleotides are TGTGCCAGCAGCCCTAGGGGGGGCACTGAAGCTTTCTTT.

This clone was counted a few times. The chain recombines TRBV13 with TRBJ2-3, with TRBD2 identical over 14 bases. CDR1 PRHDT and CDR2 FYEKMQ come from the germline V gene (reference sequence). Unmatched junction bases numbered 5, after V lost 4 bases and J lost 5 bases. This CDR3 spans 16 amino acids. For the CDR3, the DNA is TGTGCCAGCAGCTCCGGACTAGCGGGAGGAATAGATACGCAGTATTTT. Its protein is CASSSGLAGGIDTQYF.

The chain joins TRBV5-1 to TRBJ1-2; TRBD1 agrees at 8 bases. This CDR3 region has 14 residues. The V and J ends lost 5 bases and 3 bases, in that order; junction bases with no gene match: 6. Germline V CDR1 and CDR2: SGHRS, YFSETQ. CDR3 protein: CASRATGVDYGYTF. The CDR3 DNA is TGCGCCAGCAGGGCGACAGGGGTTGACTATGGCTACACCTTC.

This clone was counted only a few times. V gene TRBV6-5 combines with J gene TRBJ2-1, with D perhaps matching TRBD1 (6 bases). Trimming pared 6 bases from V and 4 bases from J, leaving 13 bases between. This CDR3 is built from 14 residues. The germline V gene has CDR1 MNHEY and CDR2 SVGAGI. CDR3 in amino acids: CASSYGQKYNEQFF. CDR3 DNA sequence: TGTGCCAGCAGCTACGGACAGAAATACAATGAGCAGTTCTTC.

CDR3 in amino acids: CASSHHQQGAVNTEAFF. DNA of the CDR3: TGTGCCAGCTCACACCACCAACAGGGGGCGGTGAACACTGAAGCTTTCTTT. The chain joins TRBV18 to TRBJ1-1, with 9 nucleotides matching TRBD1. From germline, CDR1 is KGHSH and CDR2 LQKENI. The CDR3 is 17 amino acids. Trimming removed 4 bases from V and 0 bases from J; junction bases left unmatched: 9.

The chain carries TRBV30 and TRBJ2-1; D is unresolved. The CDR3 runs to 13 residues. V was clipped by 0 bases and J by 6 bases, with 9 bases between them. The germline CDR1 and CDR2 sequences are GTSNPN and SVGIG (reference sequence). The CDR3 DNA is TGTGCCTGGAGTGTAAGTGGGCCCAATGAGCAGTTCTTC. It encodes CAWSVSGPNEQFF.

The count of this clone is one. The J gene is TRBJ2-6, the V gene TRBV4-3, with D maybe TRBD1 (5 bases). V gave up 0 bases and J gave up 0 bases, with 9 bases separating them. The CDR3 spans 17 residues. Germline V lookup: CDR1 LGHNA, CDR2 YSLEER. CDR3 region: CASSQDDGASGANVLTF. CDR3 DNA sequence: TGCGCCAGCAGCCAAGATGATGGGGCCTCTGGGGCCAACGTCCTGACTTTC.

The CDR3 reads CASSLLVGGGHYGYTF. The CDR3 coding sequence is TGCGCCAGCAGCCTACTAGTCGGAGGGGGCCACTATGGCTACACCTTC. The chain carries TRBV5-1 and TRBJ1-2, with 7 bases fitting TRBD1. There are 16 residues in the CDR3. V trimming: 4 bases; J trimming: 3 bases; junction bases outside the gene matches: 12. Looked up from germline, CDR1 is SGHRS and CDR2 is YFSETQ.

The V call is TRBV7-2, the J call TRBJ1-2; TRBD1 aligns across 8 bases. V was pared by 0 bases and J by 5 bases, with 2 bases of the junction left unmatched. CDR3 size: 14 residues. Germline-derived CDR1 and CDR2 are SGHTA and FQGNSA. CDR3 nucleotides: TGTGCCAGCAGCTTAGCGGGGACAGGATATGGCTACACCTTC. Translated, it gives CASSLAGTGYGYTF.

The chain is built from TRBV6-2 or TRBV6-3 and TRBJ2-5; D is possibly TRBD1 (5 bases). Germline V CDR1 and CDR2: MNHEY, SVGEGT. V was cut by 2 bases and J by 0 bases, with 19 bases left in between. CDR3 length: 18 amino acids. CDR3 residues: CASSYPVWGRRDQETQYF. Written as DNA, the CDR3 is TGTGCCAGCAGTTACCCGGTTTGGGGCAGGCGCGACCAAGAGACCCAGTACTTC.

The V gene is TRBV5-6, the J gene TRBJ2-3, with D uncertain. The CDR3 loop spans 15 amino acids. Germline V gene lookup returns CDR1 SGHDT and CDR2 YYEEEE. V lost 3 bases and J 0 bases, leaving 11 bases between the germline ends. The CDR3 DNA is TGTGCCAGCAGCTCGGAGACTCGTAGCACAGATACGCAGTATTTT. Its translation is CASSSETRSTDTQYF. The full variable domain, with the rest looked up from reference TRBV5-6 and TRBJ2-3, is DAGVTQSPTHLIKTRGQQVTLRCSPKSGHDTVSWYQQALGQGPQFIFQYYEEEERQRGNFPDRFSGHQFPNYSSELNVNALLLGDSALYLCASSSETRSTDTQYFGPGTRLTVL.

The rearrangement uses TRBV30 and TRBJ2-1, with TRBD2 matching over 15 bases. Trimming cost V 0 bases and J 9 bases; bases outside gene matches: 9. The CDR3 has 17 amino acids. CDR1 and CDR2 from the germline V gene are GTSNPN and SVGIG (reference sequence). The CDR3 nucleotides read TGTGCCTGGAGTGTACGCCAGGGGACTAGCGGGAGGACTGAGCAGTTCTTC. Encoded protein: CAWSVRQGTSGRTEQFF. Based on the CDR3 plus reference TRBV30 and TRBJ2-1, the full variable domain is SQTIHQWPATLVQPVGSPLSLECTVEGTSNPNLYWYRQAAGRGLQLLFYSVGIGQISSEVPQNLSASRPQDRQFILSSKKLLLSDSGFYLCAWSVRQGTSGRTEQFFGPGTRLTVL.

This rearrangement joins TRBV7-8 to TRBJ1-2, with D possibly matching TRBD1 (6 bases). The germline V gene has CDR1 SGHVS and CDR2 FQNEAQ. The CDR3 totals 23 residues. Trimming took off 5 bases at V and 4 bases at J, with 41 bases between the two ends. The CDR3 region is CASSPYSVSGHPSGDASPYGYTF. The DNA for the CDR3 is TGTGCCAGCAGCCCGTACTCAGTAAGTGGACATCCTTCAGGGGACGCATCTCCCTATGGCTACACCTTC.

The V and J genes are TRBV6-6 and TRBJ1-4; a weak D match, TRBD1 (5 bases). V was shortened by 1 base and J by 11 bases, with 11 bases between the two germline ends. The CDR3 has 13 amino acids. The germline CDR1 and CDR2 sequences are MNHNY and SVGAGI (reference sequence). CDR3 residues: CASSYFAQGKLFF. Here the CDR3 DNA reads TGTGCCAGCAGTTACTTTGCGCAGGGTAAACTGTTTTTT.

The V gene is TRBV21-1, the J gene TRBJ1-4; TRBD1 was called by the table and not checked on the DNA. TRBV21-1 is a pseudogene segment. The CDR3 has 19 residues. The CDR3 sequence is CASGTGGVFPLRRYEKLFF. The CDR3 DNA reads TGTGCCAGCGGCACAGGGGGCGTATTTCCCCTCCGTAGGTATGAAAAACTGTTTTTT.

The CDR3 bases are TGTGCCAGCAGTTTCGGCGGCTATGGCTACACCTTC. Translating it yields CASSFGGYGYTF. This chain links TRBV12-3 or TRBV12-4 with TRBJ1-2; D gene ambiguous. This CDR3 is built from 12 residues. Trimming left V 3 bases short and J 4 bases short, with 6 bases between.

About this clone: The junction differs from germline at one of its ends, possibly a read error. The V and J genes are TRBV28 and TRBJ1-4; D is possibly TRBD1 (5 bases). The CDR3 extends over 15 amino acids. Germline V lookup: CDR1 MDHEN, CDR2 SYDVKM. The CDR3 DNA is TGTGCCAGCAGTCTTGCAGGGCCAACGAATGAAAAACTGTTTTTT. Translating it yields CASSLAGPTNEKLFF.

This chain links TRBV10-2 with TRBJ1-1; TRBD1 agrees at 7 bases. CDR3 length: 12 amino acids. Germline assignment: CDR1 WSHSY and CDR2 SAAADI. V shed 7 bases, J shed 7 bases, and the junction held 6 bases outside the gene matches. The CDR3, as DNA: TGCGCCAGCATGACAGGGAGTGATGAAGCTTTCTTT. It encodes CASMTGSDEAFF.

The CDR3 DNA follows: TGCAGCGTAAACCCCGGGACAGGGGGCACTGAAGCTTTCTTT. Encoded protein: CSVNPGTGGTEAFF. V gene TRBV29-1 combines with J gene TRBJ1-1; 11 bases fit TRBD1. The CDR3 length is 14 residues. Trimming cost V 6 bases and J 4 bases; bases outside gene matches: 7. Germline V lookup: CDR1 SQVTM, CDR2 ANQGSEA.

The CDR3 protein is CSARQGPYEQYF. The CDR3 coding sequence is TGCAGCGCCAGACAGGGTCCCTACGAGCAGTACTTC. The chain recombines TRBV29-1 with TRBJ2-7, with TRBD1 matching over 7 bases. The CDR3 totals 12 residues. V was clipped by 7 bases and J by 2 bases; unmatched bases: 5. Germline CDR1 reads SQVTM; CDR2 reads ANQGSEA.

The rearrangement joins TRBV6-1 to TRBJ2-1, with D possibly TRBD1 on 5 matching bases. Germline CDR1 reads MNHNS; CDR2 reads SASEGT. Trimming stripped 2 bases from V and 0 bases from J, with 11 bases between. The CDR3 is 16 amino acids. The CDR3 loop reads CASSEQKGYSYNEQFF. CDR3 coding DNA: TGTGCCAGCAGTGAACAGAAGGGGTACTCCTACAATGAGCAGTTCTTC.

The chain links TRBV9 to TRBJ1-4; TRBD1 is a possible D gene (5 bases). This CDR3 region has 13 residues. V was clipped by 3 bases and J by 8 bases, with 11 bases between them. The germline CDR1 and CDR2 sequences are SGDLS and YYNGEE. The CDR3 DNA reads as TGTGCCAGCAGCGAACACGGGGGGGAAAAACTGTTTTTT. As protein: CASSEHGGEKLFF.

The chain has TRBV11-3 and TRBJ2-1; 7 positions match TRBD2. The length of the CDR3 is 14 residues. CDR1 is SGHNT and CDR2 is YENEEA in the germline V gene. J was trimmed by 8 bases and V by 5 bases; bases with no gene match: 9. The CDR3 sequence is CASSPSWGGHEQFF. The CDR3 coding sequence is TGTGCCAGCAGCCCCTCATGGGGGGGACATGAGCAGTTCTTC.

V is TRBV7-2 and J is TRBJ1-1; D is possibly TRBD1 (5 bases). The CDR3 has 15 amino acids. V lost 2 bases to trimming and J lost 3 bases, with 13 bases between them. Germline-derived CDR1 and CDR2 are SGHTA and FQGNSA. CDR3 nucleotides: TGTGCCAGCAGCTTATTTGGGGGGTCGGACACTGAAGCTTTCTTT. Its protein is CASSLFGGSDTEAFF.